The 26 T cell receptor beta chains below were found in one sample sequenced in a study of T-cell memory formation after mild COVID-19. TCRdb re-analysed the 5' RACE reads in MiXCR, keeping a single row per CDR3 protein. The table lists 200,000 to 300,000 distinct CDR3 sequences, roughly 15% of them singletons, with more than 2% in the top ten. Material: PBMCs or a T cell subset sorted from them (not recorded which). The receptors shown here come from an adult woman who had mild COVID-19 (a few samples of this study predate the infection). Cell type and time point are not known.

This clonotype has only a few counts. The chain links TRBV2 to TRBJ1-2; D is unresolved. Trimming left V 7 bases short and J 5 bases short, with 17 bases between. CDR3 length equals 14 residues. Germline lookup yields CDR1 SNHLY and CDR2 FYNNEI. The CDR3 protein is CASNPRRPEYGYTF. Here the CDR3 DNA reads TGTGCCAGCAACCCTCGAAGGCCTGAGTATGGCTACACCTTC.

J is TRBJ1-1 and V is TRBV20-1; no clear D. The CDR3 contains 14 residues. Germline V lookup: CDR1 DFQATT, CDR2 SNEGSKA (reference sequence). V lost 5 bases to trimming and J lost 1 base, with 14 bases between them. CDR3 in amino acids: CSAPGLTENTEAFF. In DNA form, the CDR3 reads TGCAGTGCTCCCGGACTAACAGAGAACACTGAAGCTTTCTTT.

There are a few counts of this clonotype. The DNA of the CDR3 is TGCGCCAGCAGCTTGGGGACAGCGGACTCACCCCTCCACTTT. As protein: CASSLGTADSPLHF. The rearrangement joins TRBV5-1 to TRBJ1-6; the D gene is possibly TRBD1 (6 bases). The V end lost 0 bases, the J end lost 10 bases, and 11 bases lay between the germline ends. CDR1 and CDR2 from the germline V gene are SGHRS and YFSETQ. This CDR3 spans 14 amino acids.

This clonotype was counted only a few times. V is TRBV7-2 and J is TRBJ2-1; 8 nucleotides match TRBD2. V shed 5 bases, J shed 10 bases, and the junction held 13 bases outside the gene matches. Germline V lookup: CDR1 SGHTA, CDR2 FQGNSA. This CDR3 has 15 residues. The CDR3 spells CASSPFPAGDTEQFF. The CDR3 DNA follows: TGTGCCAGCAGCCCATTCCCAGCGGGAGATACGGAGCAGTTCTTC.

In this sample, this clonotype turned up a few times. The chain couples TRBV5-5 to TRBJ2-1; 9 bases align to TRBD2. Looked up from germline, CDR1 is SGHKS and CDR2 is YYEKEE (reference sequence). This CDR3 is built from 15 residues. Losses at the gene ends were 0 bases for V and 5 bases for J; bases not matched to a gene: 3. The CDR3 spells CASSLEREAHNEQFF. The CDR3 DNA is TGTGCCAGCAGCTTGGAGCGGGAGGCTCACAATGAGCAGTTCTTC.

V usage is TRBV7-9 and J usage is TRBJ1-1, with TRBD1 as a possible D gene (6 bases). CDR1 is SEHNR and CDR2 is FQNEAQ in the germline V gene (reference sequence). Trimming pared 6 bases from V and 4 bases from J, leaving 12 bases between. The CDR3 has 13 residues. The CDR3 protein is CASSVRGFTEAFF. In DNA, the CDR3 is TGTGCCAGCAGTGTAAGGGGGTTCACTGAAGCTTTCTTT.

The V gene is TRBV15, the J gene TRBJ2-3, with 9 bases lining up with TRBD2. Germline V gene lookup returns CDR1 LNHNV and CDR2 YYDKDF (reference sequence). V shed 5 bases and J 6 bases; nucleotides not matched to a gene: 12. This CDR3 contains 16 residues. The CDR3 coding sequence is TGTGCCACCAGCTCCCTAATGGCGGGGGGGCTGGATACGCAGTATTTT. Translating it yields CATSSLMAGGLDTQYF.

The CDR3, as DNA: TGTGCCTGGAGTAGACGGGGAGCCTCTGGGGCCAACGTCCTGACTTTC. This sequence encodes CAWSRRGASGANVLTF. This sequence joins TRBV30 and TRBJ2-6, with D possibly matching TRBD2 (5 bases). Looked up from germline, CDR1 is GTSNPN and CDR2 is SVGIG (reference sequence). The CDR3 is 16 residues long. V was shortened by 2 bases and J by 0 bases, with 11 bases between the two germline ends. The entire variable domain, with the rest obtained from reference TRBV30 and TRBJ2-6, is as follows: SQTIHQWPATLVQPVGSPLSLECTVEGTSNPNLYWYRQAAGRGLQLLFYSVGIGQISSEVPQNLSASRPQDRQFILSSKKLLLSDSGFYLCAWSRRGASGANVLTFGAGSRLTVL.

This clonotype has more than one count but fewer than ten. The CDR3 region is CSAPTGRGLTNEKLFF. CDR3 nucleotides: TGCAGTGCCCCGACTGGGAGGGGGCTTACTAATGAAAAACTGTTTTTT. The chain recombines TRBV20-1 with TRBJ1-4, with 7 nucleotides matching TRBD1. The ends lost 6 bases at V and 2 bases at J; junction bases unmatched: 12. Germline V gives CDR1 DFQATT, CDR2 SNEGSKA (reference sequence). The CDR3 is 16 residues long.

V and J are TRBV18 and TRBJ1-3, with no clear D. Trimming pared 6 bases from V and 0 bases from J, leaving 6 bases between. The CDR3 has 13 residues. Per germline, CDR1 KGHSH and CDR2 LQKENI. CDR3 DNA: TGTGCCAGCTCGGAGTACTCTGGAAACACCATATATTTT. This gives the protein CASSEYSGNTIYF. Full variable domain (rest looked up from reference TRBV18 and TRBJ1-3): NAGVMQNPRHLVRRRGQEARLRCSPMKGHSHVYWYRQLPEEGLKFMVYLQKENIIDESGMPKERFSAEFPKEGPSILRIQQVVRGDSAAYFCASSEYSGNTIYFGEGSWLTVV.

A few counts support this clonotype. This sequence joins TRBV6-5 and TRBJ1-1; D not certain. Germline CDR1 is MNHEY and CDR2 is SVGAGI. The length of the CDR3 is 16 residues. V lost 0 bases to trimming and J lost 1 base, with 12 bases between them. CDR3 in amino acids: CASSYSGLQSNTEAFF. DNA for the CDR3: TGTGCCAGCAGTTACTCCGGATTGCAGTCGAACACTGAAGCTTTCTTT.

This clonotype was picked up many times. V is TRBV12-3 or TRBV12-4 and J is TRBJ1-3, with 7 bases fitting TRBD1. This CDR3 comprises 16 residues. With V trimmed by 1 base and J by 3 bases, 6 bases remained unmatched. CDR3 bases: TGTGCCAGCAGTTTAGGGACAGGTGGGCTTGGAAACACCATATATTTT. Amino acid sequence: CASSLGTGGLGNTIYF.

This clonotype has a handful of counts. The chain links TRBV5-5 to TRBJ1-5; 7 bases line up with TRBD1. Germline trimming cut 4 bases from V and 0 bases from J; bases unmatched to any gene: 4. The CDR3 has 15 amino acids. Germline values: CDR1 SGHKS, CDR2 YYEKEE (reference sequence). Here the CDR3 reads CASSPGTDSNQPQHF. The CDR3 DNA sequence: TGTGCCAGCAGCCCAGGGACAGATAGCAATCAGCCCCAGCATTTT.

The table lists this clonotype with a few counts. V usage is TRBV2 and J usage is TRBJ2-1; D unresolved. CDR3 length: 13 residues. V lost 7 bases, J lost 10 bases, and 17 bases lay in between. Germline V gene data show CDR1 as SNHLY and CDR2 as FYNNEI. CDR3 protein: CASTPSNMGEQFF. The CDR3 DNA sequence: TGTGCCAGCACCCCAAGCAACATGGGGGAGCAGTTCTTC. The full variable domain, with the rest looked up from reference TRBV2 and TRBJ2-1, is EPEVTQTPSHQVTQMGQEVILRCVPISNHLYFYWYRQILGQKVEFLVSFYNNEISEKSEIFDDQFSVERPDGSNFTLKIRSTKLEDSAMYFCASTPSNMGEQFFGPGTRLTVL.

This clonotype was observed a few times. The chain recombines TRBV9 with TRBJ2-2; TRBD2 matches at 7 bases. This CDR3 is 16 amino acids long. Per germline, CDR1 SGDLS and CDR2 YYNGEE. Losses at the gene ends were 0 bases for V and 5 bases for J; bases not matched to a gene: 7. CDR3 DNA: TGTGCCAGCAGCGTAGGTACCTTGGGGGGGACCGGGGAGCTGTTTTTT. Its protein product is CASSVGTLGGTGELFF.

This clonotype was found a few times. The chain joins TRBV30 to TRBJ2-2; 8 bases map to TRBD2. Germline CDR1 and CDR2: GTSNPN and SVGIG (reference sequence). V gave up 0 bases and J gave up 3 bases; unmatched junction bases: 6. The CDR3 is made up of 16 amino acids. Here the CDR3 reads CAWSVFLAGHTGELFF. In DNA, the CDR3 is TGTGCCTGGAGTGTTTTCTTAGCGGGGCACACCGGGGAGCTGTTTTTT.

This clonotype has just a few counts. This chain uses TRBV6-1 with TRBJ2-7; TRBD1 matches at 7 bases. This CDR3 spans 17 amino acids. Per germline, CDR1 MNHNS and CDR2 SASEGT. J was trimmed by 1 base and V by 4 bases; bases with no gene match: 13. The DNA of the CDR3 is TGTGCCAGCAGTGCTTCGTCCAGACAGGGTGGATCCTACGAGCAGTACTTC. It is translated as CASSASSRQGGSYEQYF.

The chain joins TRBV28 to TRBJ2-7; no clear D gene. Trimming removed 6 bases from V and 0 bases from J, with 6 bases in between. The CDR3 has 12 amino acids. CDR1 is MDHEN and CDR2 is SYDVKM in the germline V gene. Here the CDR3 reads CASRSNSYEQYF. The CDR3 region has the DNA TGTGCCAGCAGATCTAACTCCTACGAGCAGTACTTC.

CDR3 coding DNA: TGCAGTGCTAGAGATGGGGGACATCGTAGCTATGGCTACACCTTC. Translated, it gives CSARDGGHRSYGYTF. V and J are TRBV20-1 and TRBJ1-2; possibly TRBD1 for D (6 bases). V lost 0 bases and J 4 bases, leaving 15 bases between the germline ends. The CDR3 consists of 15 residues. Germline V gene lookup returns CDR1 DFQATT and CDR2 SNEGSKA (reference sequence).

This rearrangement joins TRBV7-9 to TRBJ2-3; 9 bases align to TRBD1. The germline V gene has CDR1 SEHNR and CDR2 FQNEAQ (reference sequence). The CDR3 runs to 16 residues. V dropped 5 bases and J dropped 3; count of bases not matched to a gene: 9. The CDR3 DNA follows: TGTGCCAGCAGCCAGACCCCGGGACAGGGTACAGATACGCAGTATTTT. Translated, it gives CASSQTPGQGTDTQYF. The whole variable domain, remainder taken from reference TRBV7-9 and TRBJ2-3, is DTGVSQNPRHKITKRGQNVTFRCDPISEHNRLYWYRQTLGQGPEFLTYFQNEAQLEKSRLLSDRFSAERPKGSFSTLEIQRTEQGDSAMYLCASSQTPGQGTDTQYFGPGTRLTVL.

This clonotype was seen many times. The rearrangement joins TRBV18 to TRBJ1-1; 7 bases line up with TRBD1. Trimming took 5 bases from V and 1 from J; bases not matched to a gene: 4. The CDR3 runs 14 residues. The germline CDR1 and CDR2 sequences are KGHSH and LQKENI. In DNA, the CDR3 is TGTGCCAGCTCAGCGGACAGGAAGAACACTGAAGCTTTCTTT. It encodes CASSADRKNTEAFF.

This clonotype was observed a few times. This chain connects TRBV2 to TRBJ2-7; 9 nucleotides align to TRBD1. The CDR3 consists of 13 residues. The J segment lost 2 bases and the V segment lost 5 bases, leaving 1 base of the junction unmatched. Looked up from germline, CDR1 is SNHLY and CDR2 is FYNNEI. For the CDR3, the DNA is TGTGCCAGCAGTTGGGACAGGGCCTACGAGCAGTACTTC. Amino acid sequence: CASSWDRAYEQYF. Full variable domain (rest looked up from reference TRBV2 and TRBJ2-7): EPEVTQTPSHQVTQMGQEVILRCVPISNHLYFYWYRQILGQKVEFLVSFYNNEISEKSEIFDDQFSVERPDGSNFTLKIRSTKLEDSAMYFCASSWDRAYEQYFGPGTRLTVT.

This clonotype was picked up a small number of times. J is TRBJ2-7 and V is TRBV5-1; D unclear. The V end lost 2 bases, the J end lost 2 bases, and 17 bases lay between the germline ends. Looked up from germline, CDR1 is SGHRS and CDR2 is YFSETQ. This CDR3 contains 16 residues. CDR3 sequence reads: CASSFEASSTTYEQYF. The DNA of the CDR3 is TGCGCCAGCAGCTTCGAGGCGAGCAGCACTACCTACGAGCAGTACTTC.

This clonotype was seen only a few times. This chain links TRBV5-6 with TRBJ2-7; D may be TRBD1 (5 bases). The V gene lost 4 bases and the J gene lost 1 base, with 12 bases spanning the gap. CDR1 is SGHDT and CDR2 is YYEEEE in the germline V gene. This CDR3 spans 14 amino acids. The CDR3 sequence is CASSHPTASYEQYF. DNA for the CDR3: TGTGCCAGCAGCCACCCGACAGCATCCTACGAGCAGTACTTC.

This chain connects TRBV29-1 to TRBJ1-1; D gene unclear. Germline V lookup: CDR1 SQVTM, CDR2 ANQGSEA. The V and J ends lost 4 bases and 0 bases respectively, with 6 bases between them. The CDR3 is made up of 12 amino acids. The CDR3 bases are TGCAGCGTTGCGGTAGTGAACACTGAAGCTTTCTTT. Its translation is CSVAVVNTEAFF.

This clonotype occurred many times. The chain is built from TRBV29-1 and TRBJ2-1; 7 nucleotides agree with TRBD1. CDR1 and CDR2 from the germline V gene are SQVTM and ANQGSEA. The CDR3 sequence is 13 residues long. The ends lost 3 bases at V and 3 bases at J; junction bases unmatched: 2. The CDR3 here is CSVEGDSYNEQFF. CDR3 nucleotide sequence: TGCAGCGTTGAGGGGGACAGCTACAATGAGCAGTTCTTC.